This T cell receptor (beta chain) was profiled in a study of shared clonotypes between healthy human individuals. Sequencing used immunoSEQ multiplex PCR; TCRdb keeps in-frame clones, though not all of them. The sample consists of roughly 1,800,000 clones, roughly 94% of them appearing once. Regarding this clone: Its antigen is unknown. The sample contains more than one DNA sequence encoding this CDR3.

Whole-study results and caveats: Investigators expected sequencing depth to affect clonotype sharing among donors.

From germline, CDR1 is SGHRS and CDR2 YFSETQ. The CDR3 spans 14 residues. V shed 0 bases and J shed 2 bases, with 8 bases lying between them. Terminally differentiated effector memory CD45RA+ cells were excluded from the naive CD8 cells, which were CD45RO-negative and positively selected for CCR7. The sequenced sample consisted of naive CD8+ T cells sorted from blood. The clonotype originates from a man between 18 and 29 years old in good health. This chain connects TRBV5-1 to TRBJ1-1; D is ambiguous. CDR3 in DNA: TGCGCCAGCAGCTTGGATAGGAGTAACACTGAAGCTTTCTTT. Its translation is CASSLDRSNTEAFF.